Listed below are T cell receptor beta chains from one sample, sequenced in a study of T cells in Graves' hyperthyroidism and ophthalmopathy. MiXCR was run by TCRdb on the multiplex PCR reads, yielding one entry per CDR3 protein. The table lists approximately 360,000 distinct CDR3 sequences, roughly 14% of them singletons. Sequenced input: blood. These receptors originate from a woman between 18 and 30 years old with Graves' hyperthyroidism that later progressed to Graves' ophthalmopathy. CDR3s include the opening cysteine and the closing phenylalanine or tryptophan. D genes are given only for firm matches. The size field is filled for only some rows; it gives once, few, many or a size class.

d_gene: -; abundance: many; j_gene: TRBJ2-2; v_gene: TRBV28; CDR3aa: CASSFRFRAGELFF; CDR3nt: TGTGCCAGCAGTTTTCGGTTCCGCGCCGGGGAGCTGTTTTTT
d_gene: -; abundance: once; j_gene: TRBJ2-1; v_gene: TRBV15; CDR3aa: CATSRDSGDSPLLLYNEQFF; CDR3nt: TGTGCCACCAGCAGAGATTCTGGAGACTCTCCTCTCCTACTATACAATGAGCAGTTCTTC
d_gene: -; abundance: many; j_gene: TRBJ2-4; v_gene: TRBV3-1; CDR3aa: CASSQPLGLQYF; CDR3nt: TGTGCCAGCAGCCAACCACTTGGCCTTCAGTACTTC
d_gene: -; abundance: few; j_gene: TRBJ2-1; v_gene: TRBV2; CDR3aa: CAWAVSYNEQLF; CDR3nt: TGTGCCTGGGCGGTATCCTACAATGAGCAGCTCTTC
d_gene: -; abundance: -; j_gene: TRBJ1-5; v_gene: TRBV7-8; CDR3aa: CASSFRLERGISNQPRHF; CDR3nt: TGTGCCAGCAGCTTCCGGCTGGAGAGGGGAATTAGCAATCAGCCCCGGCATTTT
d_gene: TRBD1; abundance: few; j_gene: TRBJ2-6; v_gene: TRBV14; CDR3aa: CASSRTGAGANVLTF; CDR3nt: TGTGCCAGCAGCCGAACAGGGGCTGGGGCCAACGTCCTGACTTTC
d_gene: TRBD2; abundance: many; j_gene: TRBJ2-3; v_gene: TRBV11-2; CDR3aa: CASSSLAGPPDTQYF; CDR3nt: TGTGCCAGCAGCTCCTTAGCGGGCCCTCCAGATACGCAGTATTTT
d_gene: TRBD2; abundance: many; j_gene: TRBJ2-1; v_gene: TRBV4-1; CDR3aa: CASSQESGGSYNEQFF; CDR3nt: TGCGCCAGCAGCCAAGAGTCCGGGGGGTCCTACAATGAGCAGTTCTTC
d_gene: TRBD1; abundance: -; j_gene: TRBJ2-5; v_gene: TRBV28; CDR3aa: CASSPDPDRGQETQYF; CDR3nt: TGTGCCAGCAGCCCAGATCCCGACAGGGGGCAAGAGACCCAGTACTTC
d_gene: TRBD2; abundance: few; j_gene: TRBJ2-1; v_gene: TRBV5-4; CDR3aa: CASSSTSGNRGEQFF; CDR3nt: TGTGCCAGCAGCTCGACTAGCGGGAATCGTGGTGAGCAGTTCTTC
d_gene: TRBD1; abundance: few; j_gene: TRBJ1-1; v_gene: TRBV19; CDR3aa: CASSPRTGGLNTEAFF; CDR3nt: TGTGCCAGTAGTCCCAGGACAGGGGGCTTGAACACTGAAGCTTTCTTT
d_gene: TRBD2; abundance: many; j_gene: TRBJ2-5; v_gene: TRBV7-2; CDR3aa: CASSYPIAGGPQETQYF; CDR3nt: TGTGCCAGCAGCTACCCCATAGCGGGAGGCCCACAAGAGACCCAGTACTTC
d_gene: -; abundance: few; j_gene: TRBJ2-7; v_gene: TRBV27; CDR3aa: CASSLRDNTYEQYF; CDR3nt: TGTGCCAGCAGTCTCCGGGACAACACCTACGAGCAGTACTTC
d_gene: -; abundance: many; j_gene: TRBJ1-6; v_gene: TRBV27; CDR3aa: CATTRGVEGNSPLHF; CDR3nt: TGTGCCACCACCAGAGGGGTGGAGGGTAATTCACCCCTCCACTTT
d_gene: -; abundance: few; j_gene: TRBJ2-7; v_gene: TRBV20-1; CDR3aa: CSARDQFGRAAYEQYF; CDR3nt: TGCAGTGCTAGAGATCAATTTGGCAGAGCGGCCTACGAGCAGTACTTC
d_gene: -; abundance: few; j_gene: TRBJ2-3; v_gene: TRBV29-1; CDR3aa: CSVGGIHTDTQYF; CDR3nt: TGCAGCGTTGGAGGGATCCACACAGATACGCAGTATTTT
d_gene: TRBD2; abundance: few; j_gene: TRBJ2-2; v_gene: TRBV15; CDR3aa: CATSRGTGGAGELFF; CDR3nt: TGTGCCACCAGCAGAGGGACTGGGGGGGCCGGGGAGCTGTTTTTT
d_gene: TRBD2; abundance: many; j_gene: TRBJ2-1; v_gene: TRBV29-1; CDR3aa: CSGSGRSYNEQFF; CDR3nt: TGCAGCGGTAGCGGGAGGTCGTACAATGAGCAGTTCTTC
d_gene: -; abundance: many; j_gene: TRBJ1-5; v_gene: TRBV2; CDR3aa: CASSQSVGARQPQHF; CDR3nt: TGTGCCAGCAGCCAAAGTGTGGGGGCAAGGCAGCCCCAGCATTTT
d_gene: -; abundance: -; j_gene: TRBJ2-7; v_gene: TRBV6-1; CDR3aa: CASTPTGLFYEQYF; CDR3nt: TGTGCCAGCACTCCGACAGGCCTCTTCTACGAGCAGTACTTC
d_gene: TRBD2; abundance: few; j_gene: TRBJ2-3; v_gene: TRBV28; CDR3aa: CASSPRSGSNNTDTQYF; CDR3nt: TGTGCCAGCAGCCCTCGAAGCGGGAGCAACAACACAGATACGCAGTATTTT
d_gene: TRBD2; abundance: many; j_gene: TRBJ2-1; v_gene: TRBV18; CDR3aa: CASSPGLAGPNEQFF; CDR3nt: TGTGCCAGCTCACCCGGACTAGCGGGGCCAAATGAGCAGTTCTTC
d_gene: -; abundance: few; j_gene: TRBJ2-5; v_gene: TRBV5-1; CDR3aa: CASSLDWVKETQYF; CDR3nt: TGCGCCAGCAGCTTGGATTGGGTCAAAGAGACCCAGTACTTC
d_gene: TRBD1; abundance: many; j_gene: TRBJ1-3; v_gene: TRBV3-1; CDR3aa: CASSQGQGKIYF; CDR3nt: TGTGCCAGCAGCCAAGGACAGGGTAAAATATATTTT
d_gene: TRBD2; abundance: -; j_gene: TRBJ2-7; v_gene: TRBV4-1; CDR3aa: CASSLGTRAGEQYF; CDR3nt: TGCGCCAGCAGCCTAGGGACTAGAGCTGGCGAGCAGTACTTC
d_gene: -; abundance: many; j_gene: TRBJ1-2; v_gene: TRBV24-1; CDR3aa: CATSDQTDRFDGYTF; CDR3nt: TGTGCCACCAGTGATCAGACAGACCGTTTTGATGGCTACACCTTC
d_gene: -; abundance: -; j_gene: TRBJ2-7; v_gene: TRBV19; CDR3aa: CASSEGGRASGSYEQYF; CDR3nt: TGTGCCAGTAGTGAAGGGGGTCGAGCTAGTGGTTCCTACGAGCAGTACTTC
d_gene: TRBD1; abundance: few; j_gene: TRBJ2-5; v_gene: TRBV7-9; CDR3aa: CASSSRGPARETQYF; CDR3nt: TGTGCCAGCAGCTCAAGGGGGCCGGCCCGAGAGACCCAGTACTTC
d_gene: -; abundance: many; j_gene: TRBJ2-7; v_gene: TRBV5-1; CDR3aa: CASSAGGGYEQYF; CDR3nt: TGCGCCAGCAGCGCAGGGGGGGGCTACGAGCAGTACTTC